These 5 T cell receptor beta chains came from one sample sequenced in a study of siplizumab effects on memory and regulatory T cells. Measured with immunoSEQ multiplex PCR; TCRdb has only the in-frame clones, and not every one. The sample lists 90,000 to 140,000 clones, approximately 94% occurring once. Sequenced material: CD4+ T cells sorted from blood. Receptor source: a human donor in good health.

The CDR3 DNA reads TGTGCCAGCAGTGACGAGATCTACGAGCAGTACTTC. This codes for CASSDEIYEQYF. This rearrangement joins TRBV2 to TRBJ2-7; D gene uncertain. The CDR3 is 12 amino acids. The V end lost 3 bases, the J end lost 3 bases, and 6 bases lay between the germline ends. Germline V gives CDR1 SNHLY, CDR2 FYNNEI.

This clone was counted only a few times. The chain employs TRBV19 and TRBJ2-7; D is possibly TRBD1 (6 bases). This CDR3 region has 13 residues. In germline, CDR1 is LNHDA, CDR2 SQIVND (reference sequence). Between the trimmed V and J ends, which lost 3 bases and 3 bases, there was a span of 9 bases. The CDR3 loop reads CASSIGRGYEQYF. CDR3 nucleotides: TGTGCCAGTAGTATTGGCAGGGGCTACGAGCAGTACTTC.

This chain joins TRBV7-2 and TRBJ2-5; TRBD2 matches at 8 bases. Germline V lookup: CDR1 SGHTA, CDR2 FQGNSA. The V gene end was trimmed by 0 bases and the J gene end by 6 bases; junction bases not matched to a gene: 9. This CDR3 comprises 16 residues. The CDR3 protein is CASSLAGAGGRKTQYF. The CDR3 DNA reads TGTGCCAGCAGCTTAGCAGGTGCGGGAGGTAGGAAGACCCAGTACTTC.

The CDR3 nucleotides are TGTGCCAGCAGTGAACACGTTGGAGAGACCCAGTACTTC. Its protein product is CASSEHVGETQYF. The rearrangement uses TRBV6-1 and TRBJ2-5; D remains unclear. From germline, CDR1 is MNHNS and CDR2 SASEGT. Trimming left V 2 bases short and J 4 bases short, with 8 bases between. CDR3 size: 13 residues.

The V call is TRBV6-1, the J call TRBJ2-7; D might be TRBD1 or TRBD2, each matching 6 bases. The CDR3 contains 14 residues. Trimming removed 6 bases from V and 7 bases from J, with 19 bases in between. The germline gives CDR1 MNHNS, CDR2 SASEGT. The CDR3 region is CASSALGGMGEQYF. The CDR3 coding sequence is TGTGCCAGCAGCGCTCTCGGGGGCATGGGTGAGCAGTACTTC.